The 27 T cell receptor beta chains below were found in one sample sequenced in a study of CD4 T cells in relation to SARS-CoV-2 and coronaviruses. Before the COVID-19 pandemic, during about 2011-2019, CD4+ T cells were taken from unexposed donors. Clones were read by immunoSEQ multiplex PCR, and TCRdb kept only the in-frame ones, dropping some. This sample has about 59,000 clones; 86% occur once, and the top ten carry approximately 1.4%. The sequenced material came from memory CD4+ T cells from PBMCs. The receptors derive from a human donor in good health.

This chain connects TRBV6-1 to TRBJ1-5; 8 nucleotides match TRBD1. Losses at the gene ends were 6 bases for V and 2 bases for J; bases not matched to a gene: 9. The CDR3 runs 16 residues. CDR1 is MNHNS and CDR2 is SASEGT in the germline V gene. The CDR3 DNA reads as TGTGCCAGCAGCGAAAATACACAGGGGGGCAATCAGCCCCAGCATTTT. Translating gives CASSENTQGGNQPQHF.

The chain is built from TRBV6-6 and TRBJ2-7; 13 bases are a match to TRBD2. V gave up 4 bases and J gave up 6 bases; unmatched junction bases: 6. The CDR3 contains 15 residues. The V gene's germline CDR1 is MNHNY and CDR2 SVGAGI (reference sequence). CDR3 DNA: TGTGCCAGCAGTTTAGGACTAGCGGGAGCGCGCGAGCAGTACTTC. It translates to CASSLGLAGAREQYF.

The V and J genes are TRBV24-1 and TRBJ2-1, with 7 bases that match TRBD2. With 5 bases clipped from V and 0 bases from J, the junction kept 9 bases outside the gene matches. The CDR3 is 17 residues long. Germline V gene sequence: CDR1 KGHDR, CDR2 SFDVKD. The DNA of the CDR3 is TGTGCCACCAGTGCCCTACGCGGCGGGAGCTCCTACAATGAGCAGTTCTTC. This gives the protein CATSALRGGSSYNEQFF.

The V gene is TRBV7-3, the J gene TRBJ2-5; the D gene is possibly TRBD2 (6 bases). V lost 3 bases to trimming and J lost 5 bases, with 13 bases between them. The CDR3 runs 14 residues. CDR1 and CDR2 from the germline V gene are SGHTA and FQGTGA. The CDR3 spells CASSLGGVGETQYF. The CDR3 region has the DNA TGTGCCAGCAGCTTGGGCGGGGTCGGGGAGACCCAGTACTTC.

V gene TRBV3-1 (or the pseudogene TRBV3-2) combines with J gene TRBJ1-6; D uncertain. The CDR3 totals 14 residues. Germline CDR1 LGHDT, CDR2 YNNKEL (reference sequence). With 4 bases removed from V and 3 bases from J, the gap between germline ends came to 7 bases. CDR3 nucleotide sequence: TGTGCCAGCAGCCCCCTCGGCTATAATTCACCCCTCCACTTT. This codes for CASSPLGYNSPLHF.

The rearrangement links TRBV18 to TRBJ2-5, with 13 bases that match TRBD2. Germline V gene sequence: CDR1 KGHSH, CDR2 LQKENI. The CDR3 is 16 amino acids. The V segment lost 3 bases and the J segment 5 bases; nucleotides outside the gene matches: 6. The CDR3 region has the DNA TGTGCCAGCTCACCCACTAGCGGGAGGGCCCGTGAGACCCAGTACTTC. Amino acid sequence: CASSPTSGRARETQYF.

The V gene is TRBV9, the J gene TRBJ2-7; TRBD2 matches at 11 bases. The germline V gene encodes CDR1 SGDLS and CDR2 YYNGEE. This CDR3 is 16 amino acids long. The V segment lost 2 bases and the J segment 0 bases; nucleotides outside the gene matches: 4. This CDR3 reads CASSVGSGRASYEQYF. CDR3 DNA: TGTGCCAGCAGCGTCGGTAGCGGGAGGGCCTCCTACGAGCAGTACTTC.

This clone was detected once. The CDR3 nucleotides are TGCAGCGTCGACCCCGGTAGCTCCTACAATGAGCAGTTCTTC. Residues: CSVDPGSSYNEQFF. This chain links TRBV29-1 with TRBJ2-1; D gene unclear. Germline V gene lookup returns CDR1 SQVTM and CDR2 ANQGSEA. The V gene lost 6 bases and the J gene lost 0 bases, with 12 bases spanning the gap. CDR3 length equals 14 residues.

The chain links TRBV5-1 to TRBJ2-7; D remains unclear. The V and J ends lost 0 bases and 4 bases respectively, with 11 bases between them. The CDR3 sequence is 14 residues long. Germline V gives CDR1 SGHRS, CDR2 YFSETQ. This chain's CDR3 is CASSLAQPPYEQYF. In nucleotides, the CDR3 is TGCGCCAGCAGCTTGGCCCAGCCACCGTACGAGCAGTACTTC.

The V gene is TRBV11-3, the J gene TRBJ2-1; possible D gene TRBD2, 6 bases. Germline values: CDR1 SGHNT, CDR2 YENEEA. This CDR3 has 15 residues. V lost 5 bases, J lost 0 bases, and 11 bases lay in between. CDR3 protein: CASSAGSSSYNEQFF. CDR3 bases: TGTGCCAGCAGCGCCGGGAGTAGCTCCTACAATGAGCAGTTCTTC.

CDR3 region: CASSFTGRSANEQFF. In DNA, the CDR3 is TGCGCCAGCAGCTTTACAGGGCGGTCGGCCAATGAGCAGTTCTTC. The chain joins TRBV5-1 to TRBJ2-1; maybe TRBD1 (6 bases). The CDR3 length is 15 residues. Between the trimmed V and J ends, which lost 2 bases and 6 bases, there was a span of 15 bases. Germline CDR1 is SGHRS and CDR2 is YFSETQ.

The chain links TRBV7-2 to TRBJ1-1; 7 bases map to TRBD1. Trimming removed 5 bases from V and 4 bases from J; junction bases left unmatched: 4. The CDR3 consists of 13 residues. Germline V gene data show CDR1 as SGHTA and CDR2 as FQGNSA. CDR3 bases: TGTGCCAGCAGCCCGGGACAGCGCACTGAAGCTTTCTTT. Translation gives CASSPGQRTEAFF.

V usage is TRBV2 and J usage is TRBJ2-6; maybe TRBD2 (5 bases). CDR1 SNHLY and CDR2 FYNNEI come from the germline V gene. This CDR3 spans 15 amino acids. V gave up 1 base and J gave up 2 bases, with 6 bases separating them. CDR3 nucleotides: TGTGCCAGCAGTGAAGAGGGAGCTGGGGCCAACGTCCTGACTTTC. Residues: CASSEEGAGANVLTF.

This rearrangement joins TRBV28 to TRBJ2-7; 13 bases are shared with TRBD2. Germline values: CDR1 MDHEN, CDR2 SYDVKM. V was pared by 5 bases and J by 2 bases, with 3 bases of the junction left unmatched. The CDR3 totals 15 residues. CDR3 region: CASSVGLAGTYEQYF. The DNA for the CDR3 is TGTGCCAGCAGTGTGGGACTAGCGGGGACCTACGAGCAGTACTTC.

This clone was seen only a few times. The gene calls are TRBV10-1 and TRBJ2-1; TRBD1 agrees at 7 bases. CDR3 length: 16 amino acids. V was clipped by 0 bases and J by 6 bases; unmatched bases: 8. Germline V gene lookup returns CDR1 WNHNN and CDR2 SYGVQD (reference sequence). The CDR3 loop is CASSESGAGGSNEQFF. The CDR3 region has the DNA TGCGCCAGCAGTGAGTCCGGGGCAGGGGGAAGCAATGAGCAGTTCTTC.

A single count supports this clone. This rearrangement joins TRBV5-1 to TRBJ2-7, with D tentatively TRBD1 (6 bases). CDR3 length: 16 residues. Per the germline V gene, CDR1 is SGHRS and CDR2 is YFSETQ. Deletions cut 3 bases from V and 5 bases from J, with 21 bases between. The CDR3: CASSSLNRVDGDEQYF. The CDR3 nucleotides read TGCGCCAGCAGCTCCTTAAACAGGGTGGACGGCGACGAGCAGTACTTC.

The gene calls are TRBV7-3 and TRBJ2-6; no definite D call. The germline V and J ends were trimmed by 5 bases and 2 bases, with 7 bases remaining between them. CDR3 length equals 14 residues. Germline V lookup: CDR1 SGHTA, CDR2 FQGTGA. For the CDR3, the DNA is TGTGCCAGCAGCCGAGATACTGGGGCCAACGTCCTGACTTTC. Residues: CASSRDTGANVLTF.

This sequence joins TRBV5-1 and TRBJ2-7, with D possibly matching TRBD1 (5 bases). The CDR3 covers 15 residues. With 0 bases removed from V and 3 bases from J, the gap between germline ends came to 13 bases. Germline V gene data show CDR1 as SGHRS and CDR2 as YFSETQ. The CDR3 loop is CASSLAVTANYEQYF. The CDR3 region has the DNA TGCGCCAGCAGCTTGGCAGTGACAGCCAACTACGAGCAGTACTTC.

A few counts support this clone. V is TRBV28 and J is TRBJ1-5; D call uncertain. This CDR3 contains 14 residues. Trimming took 4 bases from V and 8 from J, leaving 15 bases between them. CDR1 is MDHEN, CDR2 SYDVKM, per germline. CDR3 nucleotide sequence: TGTGCCAGCAGTTCCGAGGTTGAAATCAAGCCCCAGCATTTT. Translation: CASSSEVEIKPQHF.

The CDR3 sequence: CASSTQGFGELFF. The DNA for the CDR3 is TGTGCCAGCAGTACACAGGGCTTCGGGGAGCTGTTTTTT. J is TRBJ2-2 and V is TRBV12-3 or TRBV12-4; TRBD1 might be the D (6 bases). The CDR3 covers 13 residues. The V gene lost 5 bases and the J gene lost 7 bases, with 11 bases spanning the gap.

This clone was seen only once. The chain recombines TRBV19 with TRBJ2-1, with 7 bases identical to TRBD2. Germline V lookup: CDR1 LNHDA, CDR2 SQIVND (reference sequence). J gave up 9 bases and V 4 bases, and 9 bases lay outside the gene matches. This CDR3 is built from 14 residues. CDR3 nucleotide sequence: TGTGCCAGTAGTACCGGACTAGTCGAGGGTGAGCAGTTCTTC. Encoded protein: CASSTGLVEGEQFF. Full variable domain (missing parts from reference TRBV19 and TRBJ2-1): DGGITQSPKYLFRKEGQNVTLSCEQNLNHDAMYWYRQDPGQGLRLIYYSQIVNDFQKGDIAEGYSVSREKKESFPLTVTSAQKNPTAFYLCASSTGLVEGEQFFGPGTRLTVL.

This chain links TRBV20-1 with TRBJ2-7; D call uncertain. Germline V gives CDR1 DFQATT, CDR2 SNEGSKA (reference sequence). The V and J ends lost 5 bases and 4 bases respectively, with 9 bases between them. CDR3 length: 11 residues. This CDR3 reads CSAAPGYEQYF. The CDR3 nucleotides read TGCAGTGCTGCTCCCGGGTACGAGCAGTACTTC.

This chain connects TRBV30 to TRBJ2-7; perhaps TRBD1 as D (5 bases). The CDR3 length is 12 residues. Germline V CDR1 and CDR2: GTSNPN, SVGIG (reference sequence). V was trimmed by 5 bases and J by 3 bases, leaving 11 bases between them. The CDR3 sequence is CAWEGQSYEQYF. The CDR3, as DNA: TGTGCCTGGGAAGGACAAAGCTACGAGCAGTACTTC.

This chain's CDR3 is CASSLVLPGGFRSSGANVLTF. CDR3 sequence (DNA): TGCGCCAGCAGCCTCGTTTTGCCGGGGGGTTTCAGGAGCTCTGGGGCCAACGTCCTGACTTTC. The genes are TRBV4-1 and TRBJ2-6; 7 nucleotides align to TRBD2. CDR1 is MGHRA and CDR2 is YSYEKL in the germline V gene. The CDR3 totals 21 residues. With 4 bases clipped from V and 0 bases from J, the junction kept 18 bases outside the gene matches.

The chain is built from TRBV5-1 and TRBJ2-1; D possibly corresponds to TRBD2 (6 bases). The CDR3 loop spans 16 amino acids. The V end lost 0 bases, the J end lost 9 bases, and 19 bases lay between the germline ends. Germline CDR1 reads SGHRS; CDR2 reads YFSETQ. The CDR3 protein is CASSLALGTAGGEQFF. The CDR3 DNA sequence: TGCGCCAGCAGCTTGGCCTTGGGGACTGCCGGGGGTGAGCAGTTCTTC.

The chain is built from TRBV9 and TRBJ1-2, with D perhaps matching TRBD1 (5 bases). V lost 0 bases and J lost 10, with 13 bases in between. The CDR3 length is 13 residues. Germline V CDR1 and CDR2: SGDLS, YYNGEE. CDR3 sequence (DNA): TGTGCCAGCAGCGTAGTGGTAACAGGTCCCTACACCTTC. Translated, it gives CASSVVVTGPYTF.

The V and J genes are TRBV4-2 and TRBJ2-3, with TRBD2 matching 7 bases. Germline V lookup: CDR1 LGHNA, CDR2 YNFKEQ. The CDR3 length is 15 residues. J gave up 5 bases and V 0 bases, and 5 bases lay outside the gene matches. CDR3 in DNA: TGTGCCAGCAGCCAAGATTGGGAGGGCCAAGATACGCAGTATTTT. Its protein is CASSQDWEGQDTQYF.